Sequencing of this T cell receptor beta chain was carried out in a study of control samples from healthy donors and cancer patients. Sequencing used immunoSEQ multiplex PCR; TCRdb keeps in-frame clones, though not all of them. The repertoire includes tens of thousands of clones, 91% of them detected once, and about a sixth sits in the top ten. The V end lost 1 base, the J end lost 0 bases, and 5 bases lay between the germline ends. The CDR3 loop spans 14 amino acids. Per germline, CDR1 SGHRS and CDR2 YFSETQ. The TCR sequence derives from a man younger than 45 in good health. The chain is built from TRBV5-1 and TRBJ1-3; D gene ambiguous. The sequencing sample was made of blood. CDR3 DNA sequence: TGCGCCAGCAGCTTGACAGCCTCTGGAAACACCATATATTTT. It yields the protein CASSLTASGNTIYF.